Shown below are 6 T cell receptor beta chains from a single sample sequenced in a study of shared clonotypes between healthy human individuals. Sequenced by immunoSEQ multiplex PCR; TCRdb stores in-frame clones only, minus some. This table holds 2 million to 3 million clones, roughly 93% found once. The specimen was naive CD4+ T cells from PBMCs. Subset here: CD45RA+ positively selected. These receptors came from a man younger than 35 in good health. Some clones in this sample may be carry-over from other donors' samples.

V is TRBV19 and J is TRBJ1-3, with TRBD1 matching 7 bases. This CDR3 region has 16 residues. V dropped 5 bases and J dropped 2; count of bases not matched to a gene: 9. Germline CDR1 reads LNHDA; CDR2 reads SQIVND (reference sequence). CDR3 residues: CASSQYSGTAGNTIYF. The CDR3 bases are TGTGCCAGTAGTCAATATAGCGGGACAGCTGGAAACACCATATATTTT.

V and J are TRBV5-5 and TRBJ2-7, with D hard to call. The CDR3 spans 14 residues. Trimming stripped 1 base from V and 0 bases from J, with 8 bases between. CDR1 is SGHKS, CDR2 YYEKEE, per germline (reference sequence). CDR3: CASSLLSGSYEQYF. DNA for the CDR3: TGTGCCAGCAGCTTGTTGTCAGGCTCCTACGAGCAGTACTTC.

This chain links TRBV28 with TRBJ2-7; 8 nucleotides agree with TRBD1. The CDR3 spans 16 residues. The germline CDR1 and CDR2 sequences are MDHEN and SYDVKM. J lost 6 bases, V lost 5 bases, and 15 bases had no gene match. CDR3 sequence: CASSILARTGSAEQYF. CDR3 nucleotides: TGTGCCAGCAGTATCCTGGCCCGGACAGGGAGTGCCGAGCAGTACTTC.

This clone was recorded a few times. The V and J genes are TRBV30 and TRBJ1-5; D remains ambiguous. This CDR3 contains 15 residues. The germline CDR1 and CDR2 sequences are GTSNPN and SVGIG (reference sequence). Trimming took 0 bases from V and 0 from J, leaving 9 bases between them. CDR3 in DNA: TGTGCCTGGAGTGTACTCCCGTATAGCAATCAGCCCCAGCATTTT. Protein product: CAWSVLPYSNQPQHF. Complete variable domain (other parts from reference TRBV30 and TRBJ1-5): SQTIHQWPATLVQPVGSPLSLECTVEGTSNPNLYWYRQAAGRGLQLLFYSVGIGQISSEVPQNLSASRPQDRQFILSSKKLLLSDSGFYLCAWSVLPYSNQPQHFGDGTRLSIL.

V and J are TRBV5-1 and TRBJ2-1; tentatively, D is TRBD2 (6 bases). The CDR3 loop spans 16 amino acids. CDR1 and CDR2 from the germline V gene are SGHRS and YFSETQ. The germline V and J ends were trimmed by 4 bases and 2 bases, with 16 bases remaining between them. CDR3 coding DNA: TGCGCCAGCAGCGGGTTAGCGGCGCGCCCCTACAATGAGCAGTTCTTC. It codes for CASSGLAARPYNEQFF.

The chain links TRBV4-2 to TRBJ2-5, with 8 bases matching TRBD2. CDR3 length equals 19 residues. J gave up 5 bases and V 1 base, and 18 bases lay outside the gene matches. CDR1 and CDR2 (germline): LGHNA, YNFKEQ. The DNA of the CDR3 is TGTGCCAGCAGCCAAGGGCGGGCTAGCGGGCTTTCCTTGGGGGAGACCCAGTACTTC. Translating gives CASSQGRASGLSLGETQYF.